Below, 4 T cell receptor beta chains from the same sample are listed, as sequenced in a study of CD8+ T cells in alopecia areata. Treatment in this sample: oral pan-JAK inhibitor, 5-10 mg twice daily. TCR sequencing used cDNA made by reverse transcription of extracted RNA. Assay used: immunoSEQ multiplex PCR; TCRdb lists only in-frame clones, some missing. The table shows over 150,000 clones, with more than 45% occurring only once. Sequencing used CD4+ T cells sorted from blood, obtained at week 24, from a patient treated with tofacitinib. The source of these receptors is a human donor with alopecia areata.

The rearrangement joins TRBV7-6 to TRBJ1-2; D unresolved. Trimming shortened V by 3 bases and J by 7 bases, and 9 bases separated the two germline ends. This CDR3 contains 12 residues. In germline, CDR1 is SGHVS, CDR2 FNYEAQ. CDR3 nucleotides: TGTGCCAGCAGCTTGGTGGGGAGTGGCTACACCTTC. Translated: CASSLVGSGYTF.

CDR3 coding DNA: TGTGCCAGCAGCTTATCTTCGAGGGGAAACATTCAGTACTTC. This encodes CASSLSSRGNIQYF. V gene TRBV11-2 combines with J gene TRBJ2-4, with D possibly called TRBD1 or TRBD2 (5 bases each). V lost 2 bases and J lost 6, with 11 bases in between. CDR3 length: 14 residues. Germline V CDR1 and CDR2: SGHAT, FQNNGV.

This chain connects TRBV27 to TRBJ2-7, with a tentative D call TRBD2 (6 bases). Germline CDR1 reads MNHEY; CDR2 reads SMNVEV (reference sequence). The CDR3 is 14 residues long. Trimming left V 0 bases short and J 3 bases short, with 9 bases between. In DNA, the CDR3 is TGTGCCAGCAGTTTATCGTCCGGGAGCTACGAGCAGTACTTC. Its protein product is CASSLSSGSYEQYF.

V gene TRBV5-1 combines with J gene TRBJ1-2, with D hard to call. The V gene's germline CDR1 is SGHRS and CDR2 YFSETQ. This CDR3 region has 15 residues. V was shortened by 1 base and J by 4 bases, with 14 bases between the two germline ends. DNA of the CDR3: TGCGCCAGCAGCTTGATACCGGCGAGCTCCTATGGCTACACCTTC. It translates to CASSLIPASSYGYTF.